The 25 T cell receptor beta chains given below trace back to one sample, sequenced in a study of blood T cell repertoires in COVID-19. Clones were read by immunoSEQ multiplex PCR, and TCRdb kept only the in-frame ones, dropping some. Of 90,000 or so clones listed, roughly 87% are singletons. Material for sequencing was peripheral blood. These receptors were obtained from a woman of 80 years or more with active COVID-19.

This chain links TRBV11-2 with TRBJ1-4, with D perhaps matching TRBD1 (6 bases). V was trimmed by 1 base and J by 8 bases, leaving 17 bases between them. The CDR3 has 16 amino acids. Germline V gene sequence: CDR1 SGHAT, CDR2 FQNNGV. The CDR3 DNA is TGTGCCAGCAGCTTAGGGGGAGCGGGGGCGAGCGAAAAACTGTTTTTT. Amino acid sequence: CASSLGGAGASEKLFF.

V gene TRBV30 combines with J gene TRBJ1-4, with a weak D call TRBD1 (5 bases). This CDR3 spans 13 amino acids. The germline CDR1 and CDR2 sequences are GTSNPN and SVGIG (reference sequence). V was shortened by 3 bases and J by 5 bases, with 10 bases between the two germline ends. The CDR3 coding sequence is TGTGCCTGGAGGTTGGGGGGGAATGAAAAACTGTTTTTT. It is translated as CAWRLGGNEKLFF.

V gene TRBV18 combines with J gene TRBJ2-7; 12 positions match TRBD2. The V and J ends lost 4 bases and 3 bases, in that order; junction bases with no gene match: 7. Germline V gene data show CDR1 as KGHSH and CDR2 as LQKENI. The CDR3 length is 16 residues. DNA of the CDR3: TGTGCCAGCTCACTACTAGCGGGAGGCTTTTACTACGAGCAGTACTTC. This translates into CASSLLAGGFYYEQYF.

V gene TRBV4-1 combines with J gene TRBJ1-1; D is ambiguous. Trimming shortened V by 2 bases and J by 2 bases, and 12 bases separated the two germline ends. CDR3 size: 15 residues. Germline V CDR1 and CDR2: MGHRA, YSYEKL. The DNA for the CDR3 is TGCGCCAGCAGCCAACCATGGGAGGGTAACACTGAAGCTTTCTTT. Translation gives CASSQPWEGNTEAFF.

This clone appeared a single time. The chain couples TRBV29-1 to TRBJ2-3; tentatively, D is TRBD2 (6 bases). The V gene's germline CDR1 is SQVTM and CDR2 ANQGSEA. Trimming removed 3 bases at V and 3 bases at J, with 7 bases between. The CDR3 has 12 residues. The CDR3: CSVELATDTQYF. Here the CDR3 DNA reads TGCAGCGTTGAGCTAGCGACAGATACGCAGTATTTT.

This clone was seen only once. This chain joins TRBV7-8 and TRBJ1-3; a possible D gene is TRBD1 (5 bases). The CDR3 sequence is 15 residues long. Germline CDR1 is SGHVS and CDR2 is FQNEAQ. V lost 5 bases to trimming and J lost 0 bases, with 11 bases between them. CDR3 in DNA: TGTGCCAGCAGCCCCCGGGGGACCTCTGGAAACACCATATATTTT. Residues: CASSPRGTSGNTIYF.

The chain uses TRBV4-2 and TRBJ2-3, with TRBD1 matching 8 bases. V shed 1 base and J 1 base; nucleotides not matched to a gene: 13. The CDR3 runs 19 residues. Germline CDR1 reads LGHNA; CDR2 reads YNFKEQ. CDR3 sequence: CASSQAITAGGEGTDTQYF. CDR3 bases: TGTGCCAGCAGCCAAGCAATCACCGCAGGGGGCGAAGGCACAGATACGCAGTATTTT.

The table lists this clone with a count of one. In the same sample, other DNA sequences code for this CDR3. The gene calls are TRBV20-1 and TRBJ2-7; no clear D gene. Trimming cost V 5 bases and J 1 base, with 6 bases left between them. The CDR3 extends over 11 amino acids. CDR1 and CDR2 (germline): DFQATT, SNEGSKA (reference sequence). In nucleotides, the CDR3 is TGCAGTGCTGAGGATTCCTACGAGCAGTACTTC. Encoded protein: CSAEDSYEQYF.

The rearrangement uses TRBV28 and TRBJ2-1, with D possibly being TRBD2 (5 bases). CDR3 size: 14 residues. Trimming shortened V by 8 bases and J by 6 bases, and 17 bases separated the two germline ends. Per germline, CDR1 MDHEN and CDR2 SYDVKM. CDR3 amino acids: CASERGPGVNEQFF. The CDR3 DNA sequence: TGTGCCAGCGAGCGCGGACCCGGGGTCAATGAGCAGTTCTTC.

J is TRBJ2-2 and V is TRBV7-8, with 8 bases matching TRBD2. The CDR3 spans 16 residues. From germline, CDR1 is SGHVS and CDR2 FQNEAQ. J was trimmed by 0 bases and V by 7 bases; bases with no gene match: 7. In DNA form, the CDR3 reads TGTGCCAGCATCCGTGAACTAGCGGCGAACACCGGGGAGCTGTTTTTT. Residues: CASIRELAANTGELFF.

The CDR3 DNA reads TGTGCCAGCACCTACACCGAGGGTGGCTACACCTTC. Translation gives CASTYTEGGYTF. The chain employs TRBV4-2 and TRBJ1-2; no firm D call. The CDR3 runs 12 residues. Trimming took off 7 bases at V and 7 bases at J, with 13 bases between the two ends. In germline, CDR1 is LGHNA, CDR2 YNFKEQ.

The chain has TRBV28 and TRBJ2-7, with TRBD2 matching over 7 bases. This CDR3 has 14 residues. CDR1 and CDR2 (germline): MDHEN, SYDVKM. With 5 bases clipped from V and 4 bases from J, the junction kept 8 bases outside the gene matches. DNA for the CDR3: TGTGCCAGCAGTCGGGGGAGGGCTATGTACGAGCAGTACTTC. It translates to CASSRGRAMYEQYF.

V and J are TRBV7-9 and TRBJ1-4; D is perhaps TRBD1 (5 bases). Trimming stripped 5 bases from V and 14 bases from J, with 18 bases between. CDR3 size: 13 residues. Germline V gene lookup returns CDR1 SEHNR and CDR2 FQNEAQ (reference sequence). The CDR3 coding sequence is TGTGCCAGCAGCCGCGGGGAGATGGGACCCCTGTTTTTT. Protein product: CASSRGEMGPLFF.

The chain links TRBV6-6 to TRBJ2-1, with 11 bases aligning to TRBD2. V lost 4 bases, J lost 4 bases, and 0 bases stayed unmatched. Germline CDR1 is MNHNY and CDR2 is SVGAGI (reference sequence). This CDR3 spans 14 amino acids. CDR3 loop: CASSWTSGYNEQFF. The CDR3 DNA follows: TGTGCCAGCAGTTGGACTAGCGGGTACAATGAGCAGTTCTTC.

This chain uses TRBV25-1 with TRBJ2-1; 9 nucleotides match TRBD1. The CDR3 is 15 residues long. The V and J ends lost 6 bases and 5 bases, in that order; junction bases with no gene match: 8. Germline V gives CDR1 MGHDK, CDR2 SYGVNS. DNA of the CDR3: TGTGCCAGCAGGGCTAGACAGGGGGGGGACAATGAGCAGTTCTTC. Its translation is CASRARQGGDNEQFF.

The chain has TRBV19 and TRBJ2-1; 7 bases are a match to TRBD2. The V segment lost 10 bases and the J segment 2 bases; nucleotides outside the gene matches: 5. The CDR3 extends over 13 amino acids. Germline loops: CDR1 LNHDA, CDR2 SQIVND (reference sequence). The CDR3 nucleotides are TGTGCCACCCTGGGGGGGACCTACAATGAGCAGTTCTTC. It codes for CATLGGTYNEQFF.

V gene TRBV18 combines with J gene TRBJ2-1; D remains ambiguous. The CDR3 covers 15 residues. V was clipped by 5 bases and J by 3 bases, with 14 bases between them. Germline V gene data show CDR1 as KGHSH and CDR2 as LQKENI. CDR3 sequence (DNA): TGTGCCAGCTCATCTACGTACGGAGACTACAATGAGCAGTTCTTC. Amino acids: CASSSTYGDYNEQFF.

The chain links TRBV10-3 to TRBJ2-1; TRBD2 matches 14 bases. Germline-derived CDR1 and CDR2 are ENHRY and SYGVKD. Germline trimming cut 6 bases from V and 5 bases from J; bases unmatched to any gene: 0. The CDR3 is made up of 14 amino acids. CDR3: CAIRTSGRDNEQFF. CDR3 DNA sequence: TGTGCCATCAGGACTAGCGGGAGGGACAATGAGCAGTTCTTC.

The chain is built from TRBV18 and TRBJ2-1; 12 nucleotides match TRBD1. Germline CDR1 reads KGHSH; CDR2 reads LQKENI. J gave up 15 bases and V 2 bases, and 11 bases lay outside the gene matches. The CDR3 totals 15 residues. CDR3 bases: TGTGCCAGCTCACCAGAATCCGGGACAGGGGGCATTGGGTTCTTC. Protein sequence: CASSPESGTGGIGFF.

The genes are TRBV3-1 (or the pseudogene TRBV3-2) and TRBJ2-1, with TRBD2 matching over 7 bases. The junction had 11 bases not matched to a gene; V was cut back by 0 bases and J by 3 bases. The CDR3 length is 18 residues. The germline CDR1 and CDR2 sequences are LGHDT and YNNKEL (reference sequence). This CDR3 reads CASSQERASGNYYNEQFF. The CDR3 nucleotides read TGTGCCAGCAGCCAAGAAAGGGCTAGCGGAAACTACTACAATGAGCAGTTCTTC.

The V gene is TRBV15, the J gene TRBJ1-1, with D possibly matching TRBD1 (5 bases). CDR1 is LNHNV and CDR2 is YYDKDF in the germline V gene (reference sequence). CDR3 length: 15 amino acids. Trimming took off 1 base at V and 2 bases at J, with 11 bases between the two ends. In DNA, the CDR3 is TGTGCCACCAGCAGAGGTGGGCAGGGCAACACTGAAGCTTTCTTT. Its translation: CATSRGGQGNTEAFF. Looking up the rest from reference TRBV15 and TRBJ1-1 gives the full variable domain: DAMVIQNPRYQVTQFGKPVTLSCSQTLNHNVMYWYQQKSSQAPKLLFHYYDKDFNNEADTPDNFQSRRPNTSFCFLDIRSPGLGDTAMYLCATSRGGQGNTEAFFGQGTRLTVV.

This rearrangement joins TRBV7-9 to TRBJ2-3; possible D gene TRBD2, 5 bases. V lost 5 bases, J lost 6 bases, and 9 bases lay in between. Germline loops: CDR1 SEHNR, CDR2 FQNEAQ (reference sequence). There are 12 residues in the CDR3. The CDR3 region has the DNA TGTGCCAGCAGCATGGACTCGGATACGCAGTATTTT. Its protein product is CASSMDSDTQYF.

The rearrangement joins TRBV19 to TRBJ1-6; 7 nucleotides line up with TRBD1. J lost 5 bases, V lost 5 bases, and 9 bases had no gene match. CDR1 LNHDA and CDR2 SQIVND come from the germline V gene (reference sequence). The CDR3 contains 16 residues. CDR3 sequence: CASSASHRGNNSPLHF. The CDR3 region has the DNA TGTGCCAGTAGTGCATCGCACAGGGGAAATAATTCACCCCTCCACTTT.

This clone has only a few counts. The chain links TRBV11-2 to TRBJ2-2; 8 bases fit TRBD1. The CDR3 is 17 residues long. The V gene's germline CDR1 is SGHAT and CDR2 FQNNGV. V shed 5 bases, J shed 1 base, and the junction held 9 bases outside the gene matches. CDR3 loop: CASSPRNDRGNTGELFF. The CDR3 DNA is TGTGCCAGCAGCCCCCGAAATGACAGGGGGAACACCGGGGAGCTGTTTTTT. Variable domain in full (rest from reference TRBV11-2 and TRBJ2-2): EAGVAQSPRYKIIEKRQSVAFWCNPISGHATLYWYQQILGQGPKLLIQFQNNGVVDDSQLPKDRFSAERLKGVDSTLKIQPAKLEDSAVYLCASSPRNDRGNTGELFFGEGSRLTVL.

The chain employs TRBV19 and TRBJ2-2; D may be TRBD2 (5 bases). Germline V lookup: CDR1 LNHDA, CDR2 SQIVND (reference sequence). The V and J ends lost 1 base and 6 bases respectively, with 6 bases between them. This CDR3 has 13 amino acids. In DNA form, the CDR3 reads TGTGCCAGTAGTATAGCGGGGTCCGGGGAGCTGTTTTTT. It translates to CASSIAGSGELFF. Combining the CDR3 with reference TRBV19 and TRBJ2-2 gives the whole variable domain DGGITQSPKYLFRKEGQNVTLSCEQNLNHDAMYWYRQDPGQGLRLIYYSQIVNDFQKGDIAEGYSVSREKKESFPLTVTSAQKNPTAFYLCASSIAGSGELFFGEGSRLTVL.